This paragraph reports one T cell receptor beta chain. The target of this receptor is not known. No base qualities exist here, and no much larger clone lies one base off it. The immunoSEQ Assay, a bias-controlled multiplex PCR, was used to amplify TCRbeta CDR3 regions from genomic DNA. The paper's data handling went like this. Within the assay, amplification of reference gene primers was used to estimate how many nucleated cells each sample contained. Sequence reads were collapsed and filtered to measure the absolute abundance of every unique TCRbeta CDR3 rearrangement. For each sample, productive Simpson clonality was calculated as the square root of Simpson's diversity index over productive rearrangements. TCRdb stores this immuneACCESS table with in-frame sequences only. Part of the clones is absent; in the studies checked, under half of the shortfall reflects unresolved V genes, and no reason is known for the rest. The V and J calls and clone size come from that table; D and trimming were worked out from the DNA. The sample includes under 450,000 clones, with roughly 90% observed a single time. Of the sample, roughly 1.4% falls within the top ten clones.

After removal of 4 bases from V and 7 bases from J, the junction retains 7 bases not matched to a gene. Reading from cysteine to phenylalanine, the CDR3 counts 13 amino acids. Only the CDR3 DNA stays, 39 bases, in frame from base 1. In the germline V gene, CDR1 corresponds to SNHLY and CDR2 to FYNNEI. At one collaborating source in Seattle, patients were enrolled during active infection and were followed longitudinally through the course of disease. Each collaborating institution followed its own protocols to collect whole blood in K2EDTA tubes. For TCRbeta analysis, collaborators shipped samples as frozen whole blood, isolated PBMCs, or DNA extracted from either of those sample types. This sample stems from a study of blood T cell repertoires in COVID-19 (dated by TCRdb to about 2020). Notes on the research overall: Samples from collaborators originated in the United States, Italy and Spain and spanned both the acute and convalescent phases of COVID-19. Samples were obtained from the ongoing ImmuneRACE study (first 160 participants) and from some 1,200 subjects provided by 6 global collaborators. The prospective study material was composed of cDNA or gDNA derived from T cells, B-cell-depleted T cells, or PBMCs. Sample metadata almost always included a de-identified subject ID, COVID-19 status, age in years and sex. The repertoires were released in a freely available public database meant as a resource for research on the immune response to SARS-CoV-2. The dataset comprised deeply sampled blood TCRbeta repertoires from subjects exposed to, actively infected with, or recovered from COVID-19. Where HLA class I and class II types were available, the types were taken from metadata supplied by the sample provider, not from assay-based typing.

Here is what the overall study found, with its caveats: The quantity of clinical and demographic metadata differed by source and by participant and was supplied without curation.

This receptor was obtained from a woman aged 40 to 49 with COVID-19, enrolled during active disease. The rearrangement combines TRBV2 with TRBJ2-7, with 7 junctional bases fitting TRBD1. Sequenced material: peripheral blood. The CDR3 in this case is CASSVGQRLEQYF. In nucleotide form, the sequence is TGTGCCAGCAGTGTGGGACAGCGCTTGGAGCAGTACTTC.